The clone carrying this T cell receptor (beta chain) was observed many times. No antigen is known for it. The cDNA was synthesized by means of template-switch 5'RACE, which was carried out with 10-nucleotide random UMIs. TCRdb recomputed calls from the 5' RACE reads with MiXCR, one row per CDR3 protein. The sample has 55,000 or so distinct CDR3 sequences, around 4.4% seen once. The CDR3 extends over 15 amino acids. Germline V gene sequence: CDR1 DFQATT, CDR2 SNEGSKA (reference sequence). Deletions cut 1 base from V and 2 bases from J, with 11 bases between. Unsorted libraries were prepared from 2 million PBMCs that had been stored at -80 C. This entry is derived from a study of neurological immune-mediated disorders. Points from the study as a whole: Grouping of repertoires by phylogeny put those of 18 of 34 multiple sclerosis patients into a single related-CDR3 cluster, a possible signature. Neither clinical nor MRI features showed any association with the multiple sclerosis repertoire cluster, and the authors stated that larger cohorts are needed.

This TCR derives from a man aged 45-65 years with multiple sclerosis. This chain links TRBV20-1 with TRBJ2-2, with D perhaps TRBD2 (6 bases). Material: PBMCs. The DNA of the CDR3 is TGCAGTGCTAGAGTTCGGGACTCCAACACCGGGGAGCTGTTTTTT. This gives the protein CSARVRDSNTGELFF.